This T cell receptor (beta chain) is from a study of response to subunit inactivated influenza vaccine. Findings of the study overall: A suggestion made by the authors is that each seasonal influenza vaccination recruits few new T cells.

TCRdb called the RT-PCR reads again in MiXCR, with one record for every CDR3 protein. The table lists under 200,000 distinct CDR3 sequences, around a tenth of them singletons, with about a third in the top ten. To note about this clonotype: As yet, its antigen is unknown.

The sequence was obtained from a man aged 50 to 75 who received an inactivated influenza vaccine. The specimen was CD8+ T cells sorted from PBMCs, collected around 25 months after vaccination.

This CDR3 reads CASSYLGRREAFF. The CDR3 bases are TGTGCCAGCAGTTATCTAGGGCGACGTGAAGCTTTCTTT. The chain links TRBV6-2 or TRBV6-3 to TRBJ1-1, with D unclear. The CDR3 loop spans 13 amino acids. CDR1 MNHEY and CDR2 SVGEGT come from the germline V gene. Trimming left V 3 bases short and J 7 bases short, with 12 bases between.